Listed here are 19 T cell receptor beta chains from one sample, sequenced in a study of shared clonotypes between healthy human individuals. TCRdb's copy holds only in-frame clones and misses some; the assay was immunoSEQ multiplex PCR. The sample lists approximately 98,000 clones, roughly 70% seen once, with roughly a quarter in the top ten. Material: memory CD8+ T cells sorted from blood. Subset of the sample: CD45RO+ cells pooled with CCR7-negative TemRA cells. Source of these receptors: a woman under 40 in good health.

In DNA form, the CDR3 reads TGTGCCTGGAGTCAGGACAGATACAATGAGCAGTTCTTC. Its translation: CAWSQDRYNEQFF. The V gene is TRBV30, the J gene TRBJ2-1; possible D gene TRBD1, 6 bases. This CDR3 has 13 residues. V was trimmed by 2 bases and J by 4 bases, leaving 9 bases between them. Germline V gene lookup returns CDR1 GTSNPN and CDR2 SVGIG (reference sequence).

The V call is TRBV9, the J call TRBJ2-3; D is possibly TRBD2 (6 bases). Germline V gene data show CDR1 as SGDLS and CDR2 as YYNGEE. The V end lost 0 bases, the J end lost 3 bases, and 11 bases lay between the germline ends. The CDR3 has 15 amino acids. CDR3 coding DNA: TGTGCCAGCAGCGTAGATGTGGGAGGAACAGATACGCAGTATTTT. Residues: CASSVDVGGTDTQYF.

The V gene is TRBV5-6, the J gene TRBJ2-1; the D gene is possibly TRBD2 (6 bases). The CDR3 contains 13 residues. Per the germline V gene, CDR1 is SGHDT and CDR2 is YYEEEE. V was clipped by 4 bases and J by 6 bases, with 11 bases between them. The CDR3 loop is CASSGGVSNEQFF. The CDR3 coding sequence is TGTGCCAGCAGCGGAGGGGTGAGCAATGAGCAGTTCTTC.

The chain couples TRBV29-1 to TRBJ1-5; tentative D call: TRBD1 (5 bases). The CDR3 covers 12 residues. Germline values: CDR1 SQVTM, CDR2 ANQGSEA. Trimming took 5 bases from V and 1 from J, leaving 6 bases between them. The CDR3 loop is CSVWDSNQPQHF. Here the CDR3 DNA reads TGCAGCGTTTGGGACAGCAATCAGCCCCAGCATTTT.

This rearrangement joins TRBV25-1 to TRBJ1-1; D gene unclear. Germline CDR1 MGHDK, CDR2 SYGVNS. The CDR3 covers 12 residues. V was shortened by 4 bases and J by 5 bases, with 8 bases between the two germline ends. DNA for the CDR3: TGTGCCAGCAGTGGACGTGCAACTGAAGCTTTCTTT. Amino acid sequence: CASSGRATEAFF.

This clone was recorded once. The DNA of the CDR3 is TGTGCCAGGTCGAGAGTGGTTGGTTTAACCCACGAGCAGTACTTC. Protein: CARSRVVGLTHEQYF. V and J are TRBV5-3 and TRBJ2-7; the D is unclear. TRBV5-3 is classed as an ORF, of uncertain function. There are 15 residues in the CDR3. The V gene lost 8 bases and the J gene lost 5 bases, with 23 bases spanning the gap.

This clone turned up a few times. V usage is TRBV6-4 and J usage is TRBJ2-2, with D perhaps being TRBD1 or TRBD2 (5 bases each). The CDR3 extends over 15 amino acids. Germline V lookup: CDR1 MRHNA, CDR2 SNTAGT. The V end lost 0 bases, the J end lost 7 bases, and 12 bases lay between the germline ends. In DNA form, the CDR3 reads TGTGCCAGCAGTGACTCGGCCGGGGCCGGCGGGGAGCTGTTTTTT. Its translation is CASSDSAGAGGELFF.

V gene TRBV4-1 combines with J gene TRBJ1-1; D ambiguous. This CDR3 spans 13 amino acids. V lost 3 bases and J 3 bases, leaving 8 bases between the germline ends. Germline loops: CDR1 MGHRA, CDR2 YSYEKL. The CDR3 DNA reads as TGCGCCAGCAGCCATCCCTCTTACACTGAAGCTTTCTTT. Translation gives CASSHPSYTEAFF.

This clone was picked up a small number of times. The V gene is TRBV5-6, the J gene TRBJ2-7, with D perhaps TRBD1 (6 bases). Trimming left V 6 bases short and J 0 bases short, with 10 bases between. From germline, CDR1 is SGHDT and CDR2 YYEEEE. The CDR3 runs to 13 residues. CDR3 bases: TGTGCCAGCACCGAACAGGGCTCCTACGAGCAGTACTTC. It codes for CASTEQGSYEQYF.

This clone occurred a few times. CDR3 DNA: TGTGCCAGCAGCGTAGGAGGGACAGGGGCTGCCTACGAGCAGTACTTC. Translated, it gives CASSVGGTGAAYEQYF. The chain has TRBV9 and TRBJ2-7; 10 bases map to TRBD1. The CDR3 has 16 residues. The J segment lost 2 bases and the V segment lost 0 bases, leaving 5 bases of the junction unmatched. The germline CDR1 and CDR2 sequences are SGDLS and YYNGEE.

The chain is built from TRBV2 and TRBJ2-4, with TRBD1 as a possible D gene (6 bases). Per germline, CDR1 SNHLY and CDR2 FYNNEI. The CDR3 runs 16 residues. V dropped 3 bases and J dropped 0 bases, with 12 bases sitting between them. This CDR3 reads CASSETGLLAKNIQYF. The CDR3 region has the DNA TGTGCCAGCAGTGAGACAGGCCTGCTAGCCAAAAACATTCAGTACTTC.

This clone was counted between two and nine times. This chain connects TRBV27 to TRBJ2-7; D remains unclear. The CDR3 is 15 amino acids. V gave up 8 bases and J gave up 1 base, with 18 bases separating them. Germline lookup yields CDR1 MNHEY and CDR2 SMNVEV (reference sequence). CDR3 sequence (DNA): TGTGCCAGCGGATCCCAAAAGTTTTTTTCCTACGAGCAGTACTTC. Protein product: CASGSQKFFSYEQYF.

V usage is TRBV19 and J usage is TRBJ2-7, with 7 bases matching TRBD2. This CDR3 comprises 14 residues. The germline V gene has CDR1 LNHDA and CDR2 SQIVND (reference sequence). J lost 1 base, V lost 3 bases, and 3 bases had no gene match. CDR3 coding DNA: TGTGCCAGTAGTATTTGGGGAGGGTCCTACGAGCAGTACTTC. Its translation is CASSIWGGSYEQYF.

This clone appeared a few times. The chain uses TRBV15 and TRBJ2-7; the D gene could be TRBD1 or TRBD2 (6 bases each). Germline CDR1 and CDR2: LNHNV and YYDKDF (reference sequence). The V gene lost 3 bases and the J gene lost 3 bases, with 12 bases spanning the gap. The CDR3 spans 14 residues. Written as DNA, the CDR3 is TGTGCCACCAGCAGGAGGGGGGACGGCTACGAGCAGTACTTC. It yields the protein CATSRRGDGYEQYF.

The chain is built from TRBV5-8 and TRBJ2-6; tentative D call: TRBD1 (5 bases). From germline, CDR1 is SGHTS and CDR2 YDEGEE. The V end lost 5 bases, the J end lost 0 bases, and 18 bases lay between the germline ends. This CDR3 spans 18 amino acids. The CDR3 DNA sequence: TGTGCCAGCAGGGCTCCCGGAGACAGAGCCTCTGGGGCCAACGTCCTGACTTTC. This translates into CASRAPGDRASGANVLTF.

This clone has just one count. The chain uses TRBV29-1 and TRBJ1-2, with TRBD1 identical over 7 bases. Germline loops: CDR1 SQVTM, CDR2 ANQGSEA. This CDR3 comprises 12 residues. V dropped 4 bases and J dropped 14; count of bases not matched to a gene: 13. The CDR3 DNA follows: TGCAGCGTTGCCTTAGTGAGGGGGCCGGCGACCTTC. Translated, it gives CSVALVRGPATF.

This chain connects TRBV6-1 to TRBJ2-7; D might be TRBD2 (6 bases). V lost 7 bases, J lost 1 base, and 17 bases lay in between. The CDR3 contains 15 residues. CDR1 and CDR2 (germline): MNHNS, SASEGT. The CDR3, as DNA: TGTGCCAGCACTCAAGGGGAGGACGCTTCCTACGAGCAGTACTTC. Translating it yields CASTQGEDASYEQYF.

The J gene is TRBJ2-1, the V gene TRBV11-2; D ambiguous. Germline V gene data show CDR1 as SGHAT and CDR2 as FQNNGV. The ends were cut back, 1 base at V and 7 bases at J, with 14 bases in the middle. The CDR3 consists of 15 residues. CDR3: CASSLGPTFGNEQFF. In DNA, the CDR3 is TGTGCCAGCAGCTTAGGACCAACATTTGGGAATGAGCAGTTCTTC.

This clone was seen ten or more times. The chain recombines TRBV15 with TRBJ2-7, with D uncertain. V dropped 7 bases and J dropped 3 bases, with 7 bases sitting between them. The CDR3 is 11 residues long. Germline CDR1 is LNHNV and CDR2 is YYDKDF (reference sequence). CDR3 in amino acids: CATTDGYEQYF. The CDR3 nucleotides read TGTGCCACCACGGACGGCTACGAGCAGTACTTC. Filled out from reference TRBV15 and TRBJ2-7, the complete variable domain reads DAMVIQNPRYQVTQFGKPVTLSCSQTLNHNVMYWYQQKSSQAPKLLFHYYDKDFNNEADTPDNFQSRRPNTSFCFLDIRSPGLGDTAMYLCATTDGYEQYFGPGTRLTVT.